The 18 T cell receptor beta chains below come from one sample, sequenced in a study of shared clonotypes between healthy human individuals. Some clones are missing from TCRdb's copy, which holds only in-frame ones; the method was immunoSEQ multiplex PCR. This sample has around 1,900,000 clones, with about 94% found just once. Positive CCR7 selection of CD45RO-negative cells yielded the naive CD8 cells, and terminally differentiated effector memory CD45RA+ cells were excluded. Material: naive CD8+ T cells from PBMCs. Every receptor here comes from a man aged 18 to 30 in good health. Some clones in this sample may be carry-over from other donors' samples.

This clone was seen once. Other DNA sequences in the same sample also yield this CDR3. The gene calls are TRBV27 and TRBJ1-2, with 11 bases aligning to TRBD1. The CDR3 sequence is 15 residues long. In germline, CDR1 is MNHEY, CDR2 SMNVEV (reference sequence). V was clipped by 3 bases and J by 8 bases; unmatched bases: 8. The CDR3: CASSLSRTGGYGYTF. Written as DNA, the CDR3 is TGTGCCAGCAGTTTGTCCCGGACAGGGGGCTACGGCTACACCTTC.

V is TRBV27 and J is TRBJ1-1; the match to TRBD1 covers 7 bases. Germline V gene data show CDR1 as MNHEY and CDR2 as SMNVEV (reference sequence). J was trimmed by 8 bases and V by 2 bases; bases with no gene match: 14. This CDR3 region has 16 residues. The CDR3 bases are TGTGCCAGCAGTTTACTCGTCCCAGGGGGACTTTTCGAAGCTTTCTTT. Protein sequence: CASSLLVPGGLFEAFF.

The chain joins TRBV2 to TRBJ2-7; D is perhaps TRBD1 (6 bases). There are 15 residues in the CDR3. Per germline, CDR1 SNHLY and CDR2 FYNNEI. The V gene lost 2 bases and the J gene lost 4 bases, with 15 bases spanning the gap. The CDR3 DNA is TGTGCCAGCAGTGAATGGTTGGACAGATATTACGAGCAGTACTTC. Translation gives CASSEWLDRYYEQYF.

The chain uses TRBV9 and TRBJ2-3; no clear D gene. The CDR3 is made up of 11 amino acids. Per germline, CDR1 SGDLS and CDR2 YYNGEE. V was trimmed by 4 bases and J by 6 bases, leaving 6 bases between them. Here the CDR3 reads CASSSGDTQYF. The DNA of the CDR3 is TGTGCCAGCAGCTCGGGTGATACGCAGTATTTT.

The gene calls are TRBV27 and TRBJ2-7; D is unclear. CDR1 and CDR2 from the germline V gene are MNHEY and SMNVEV (reference sequence). The CDR3 totals 13 residues. Between the trimmed V and J ends, which lost 7 bases and 4 bases, there was a span of 14 bases. CDR3 nucleotides: TGTGCCAGCACCCCTTCCGGTGTTTACGAGCAGTACTTC. The encoded protein is CASTPSGVYEQYF.

This chain's CDR3 is CASSPRQVGNQPQHF. The DNA for the CDR3 is TGTGCCAGCAGTCCTCGACAGGTGGGCAATCAGCCCCAGCATTTT. This chain joins TRBV6-6 and TRBJ1-5, with TRBD1 as a possible D gene (6 bases). Trimming left V 5 bases short and J 2 bases short, with 13 bases between. Germline V gene data show CDR1 as MNHNY and CDR2 as SVGAGI (reference sequence). The CDR3 is made up of 15 amino acids.

The chain has TRBV5-1 and TRBJ2-1, with 11 nucleotides matching TRBD2. The germline V gene has CDR1 SGHRS and CDR2 YFSETQ. This CDR3 spans 15 amino acids. The V gene end was trimmed by 6 bases and the J gene end by 8 bases; junction bases not matched to a gene: 10. The CDR3 sequence is CASTLLAGADDEQFF. CDR3 nucleotide sequence: TGCGCCAGCACCCTACTAGCGGGAGCCGATGATGAGCAGTTCTTC.

The chain has TRBV28 and TRBJ1-6; no firm D call. With 7 bases removed from V and 7 bases from J, the gap between germline ends came to 17 bases. The CDR3 contains 15 residues. Germline V lookup: CDR1 MDHEN, CDR2 SYDVKM. The CDR3 region is CASKGTVLSNSPLHF. The CDR3 DNA reads TGTGCCAGCAAAGGAACGGTACTTTCAAATTCACCCCTCCACTTT.

The rearrangement joins TRBV11-2 to TRBJ2-7; no firm D call. Trimming took off 4 bases at V and 5 bases at J, with 12 bases between the two ends. Germline CDR1 and CDR2: SGHAT and FQNNGV. This CDR3 is built from 13 residues. The CDR3 nucleotides read TGTGCCAGCAGCTCCCTCAGAAGTCACGAGCAGTACTTC. Translation gives CASSSLRSHEQYF.

The rearrangement joins TRBV29-1 to TRBJ1-4; 9 bases fit TRBD1. Germline V CDR1 and CDR2: SQVTM, ANQGSEA. The CDR3 loop spans 12 amino acids. V lost 7 bases and J lost 6; bases outside the gene matches: 3. CDR3: CSGGQGDEKLFF. As DNA, the CDR3 is TGCAGCGGGGGACAGGGAGATGAAAAACTGTTTTTT.

The V call is TRBV19, the J call TRBJ1-5, with 8 bases matching TRBD1. V shed 7 bases, J shed 2 bases, and the junction held 7 bases outside the gene matches. CDR1 LNHDA and CDR2 SQIVND come from the germline V gene (reference sequence). This CDR3 comprises 15 residues. DNA of the CDR3: TGTGCCAGTACACCGGACAGGGTGGGCAATCAGCCCCAGCATTTT. This encodes CASTPDRVGNQPQHF.

The chain has TRBV28 and TRBJ2-1, with 8 bases identical to TRBD2. The V segment lost 7 bases and the J segment 3 bases; nucleotides outside the gene matches: 8. The CDR3 loop spans 15 amino acids. CDR1 and CDR2 from the germline V gene are MDHEN and SYDVKM. CDR3 loop: CASTLGGLVYNEQFF. DNA of the CDR3: TGTGCCAGCACCCTAGGGGGACTAGTCTACAATGAGCAGTTCTTC. The complete variable domain, with remaining parts taken from reference TRBV28 and TRBJ2-1, reads DVKVTQSSRYLVKRTGEKVFLECVQDMDHENMFWYRQDPGLGLRLIYFSYDVKMKEKGDIPEGYSVSREKKERFSLILESASTNQTSMYLCASTLGGLVYNEQFFGPGTRLTVL.

The V gene is TRBV12-1, the J gene TRBJ2-7; TRBD1 is the table's D call, not checked against the DNA. TRBV12-1 has pseudogene status. The CDR3 has 17 residues. The CDR3 nucleotides read TGTGCCAGCAGCTTTGGAGACAGGGGGCCGTTCGGCTACGAGCAGTACTTC. This gives the protein CASSFGDRGPFGYEQYF.

The chain combines TRBV7-8 with TRBJ2-3; 7 bases line up with TRBD2. This CDR3 is built from 16 residues. Germline CDR1 is SGHVS and CDR2 is FQNEAQ. V was clipped by 4 bases and J by 3 bases; unmatched bases: 10. CDR3 nucleotide sequence: TGTGCCAGCAGCTCCTCAGCTAGCGGTTTGACAGATACGCAGTATTTT. This translates into CASSSSASGLTDTQYF.

The V gene is TRBV28, the J gene TRBJ1-1; 10 nucleotides align to TRBD1. The CDR3 loop spans 17 amino acids. V dropped 3 bases and J dropped 5; count of bases not matched to a gene: 12. The germline CDR1 and CDR2 sequences are MDHEN and SYDVKM. Here the CDR3 DNA reads TGTGCCAGCAGTTTGCCCCGGGACAGGGGAGGTCGAACTGAAGCTTTCTTT. Its protein product is CASSLPRDRGGRTEAFF.

This clone showed up just once. CDR3 in DNA: TGTGCCAGCAGTTACTCGGACAGCGAATCCTACGAGCAGTACTTC. Translated: CASSYSDSESYEQYF. V is TRBV6-6 and J is TRBJ2-5, with D tentatively TRBD1 (6 bases). The J call is uncertain, as TRBJ2-7 better fits the DNA end. Looked up from germline, CDR1 is MNHNY and CDR2 is SVGAGI (reference sequence). The CDR3 runs 15 residues.

The chain uses TRBV14 and TRBJ1-1; 9 nucleotides match TRBD1. This CDR3 has 15 amino acids. V gave up 4 bases and J gave up 2 bases; unmatched junction bases: 5. CDR1 and CDR2 (germline): SGHDN, FVKESK. CDR3 region: CASSRGQGLNTEAFF. The CDR3 DNA follows: TGTGCCAGCAGCCGAGGACAGGGGCTAAACACTGAAGCTTTCTTT. The whole variable domain, remainder taken from reference TRBV14 and TRBJ1-1, is EAGVTQFPSHSVIEKGQTVTLRCDPISGHDNLYWYRRVMGKEIKFLLHFVKESKQDESGMPNNRFLAERTGGTYSTLKVQPAELEDSGVYFCASSRGQGLNTEAFFGQGTRLTVV.

This sequence joins TRBV28 and TRBJ2-2, with D unclear. V lost 6 bases to trimming and J lost 14 bases, with 16 bases between them. The length of the CDR3 is 12 residues. Germline lookup yields CDR1 MDHEN and CDR2 SYDVKM. For the CDR3, the DNA is TGTGCCAGCAGCCCCGGGCCCCATGGACTGTTTTTT. This codes for CASSPGPHGLFF. Full variable domain (missing parts from reference TRBV28 and TRBJ2-2): DVKVTQSSRYLVKRTGEKVFLECVQDMDHENMFWYRQDPGLGLRLIYFSYDVKMKEKGDIPEGYSVSREKKERFSLILESASTNQTSMYLCASSPGPHGLFFGEGSRLTVL.